These T cell receptor beta chains were read from a single sample in a study of T cell responses to AZD1222 COVID-19 vaccine. Assay used: immunoSEQ multiplex PCR; TCRdb lists only in-frame clones, some missing. The table records 120,000 to 150,000 clones, about 90% of them present only once. The sequences come from peripheral blood, collected on day 0 of AZD1222 vaccination. The receptors stem from an adult in good health. CDR3s include the opening cysteine and the closing phenylalanine or tryptophan. Each record gives: clone size, J gene, D gene, V gene, CDR3 protein, CDR3 DNA. D genes are given only for firm matches. Only part of the rows carry a size: once, few, many, or a class if the clone is expanded.

. | TRBJ2-7 | . | TRBV7-2 | CASSLKSGTAYEQYF | TGTGCCAGCAGCTTAAAATCCGGGACGGCCTACGAGCAGTACTTC
. | TRBJ1-1 | TRBD1 | TRBV13 | CASSLPGQGVEAFF | TGTGCCAGCAGCCTGCCGGGACAGGGAGTTGAAGCTTTCTTT
. | TRBJ1-5 | . | TRBV23-1 | CASSQSSGINQPQHF | TGCGCCAGCAGTCAATCGTCAGGGATCAATCAGCCCCAGCATTTT
. | TRBJ1-1 | TRBD1 | TRBV18 | CASSLGQMNTEAFF | TGTGCCAGCTCATTGGGACAGATGAACACTGAAGCTTTCTTT
. | TRBJ2-7 | . | TRBV28 | CASSFDVSSYEQYF | TGTGCCAGCAGTTTCGACGTGAGCTCCTACGAGCAGTACTTC
. | TRBJ2-1 | . | TRBV6-5 | CASSESPDSYNEQFF | TGTGCCAGCAGCGAGTCCCCCGACTCCTACAATGAGCAGTTCTTC
once | TRBJ2-4 | . | TRBV4-3 | CASSQDLRREAVAKNIQYF | TGCGCCAGCAGCCAAGATTTGAGACGGGAAGCCGTAGCCAAAAACATTCAGTACTTC
. | TRBJ2-1 | TRBD2 | TRBV19 | CASSLPGSGRAVAYNEQFF | TGTGCCAGTAGTCTCCCGGGTAGCGGGAGGGCCGTAGCCTACAATGAGCAGTTCTTC
. | TRBJ1-6 | . | TRBV11-2 | CASSFRGYDNSPLHF | TGTGCCAGCAGCTTTCGGGGCTATGATAATTCACCCCTCCACTTT
. | TRBJ2-7 | . | TRBV7-3 | CASSLERSGEQYF | TGTGCCAGCAGCTTAGAACGTTCTGGCGAGCAGTACTTC
. | TRBJ2-1 | . | TRBV2 | CASSFLESSYNEQFF | TGTGCCAGCAGCTTTCTAGAGAGCTCCTACAATGAGCAGTTCTTC
. | TRBJ2-5 | . | TRBV7-9 | CASSLGLGQETQYF | TGTGCCAGCAGCTTGGGGTTGGGGCAAGAGACCCAGTACTTC
. | TRBJ2-1 | TRBD2 | TRBV19 | CASSTSGYNEQFF | TGTGCCAGTAGTACTAGCGGATACAATGAGCAGTTCTTC
. | TRBJ1-4 | . | TRBV7-2 | CASSLARTSNEKLFF | TGTGCCAGCAGCTTAGCTCGTACGAGTAATGAAAAACTGTTTTTT
. | TRBJ2-1 | . | TRBV23-1 | CASSQSDLPQEQFF | TGCGCCAGCAGTCAATCCGACCTTCCCCAGGAGCAGTTCTTC
. | TRBJ1-2 | . | TRBV7-9 | CASSSRGALGYTF | TGTGCCAGCAGCTCACGGGGGGCGCTTGGCTACACCTTC
. | TRBJ1-2 | . | TRBV4-3 | CASSPSGISTNYGYTF | TGCGCCAGCAGCCCCTCGGGGATTTCGACTAACTATGGCTACACCTTC
. | TRBJ2-1 | . | TRBV21-1 | CASSKAYGHKGHEQFF | TGTGCCAGCAGCAAAGCATACGGACATAAGGGCCATGAGCAGTTCTTC
once | TRBJ2-5 | . | TRBV6-5 | CASSYSQYQETQYF | TGTGCCAGCAGTTACAGCCAGTACCAAGAGACCCAGTACTTC
. | TRBJ1-2 | . | TRBV14 | CASSSGTNYGYTF | TGTGCCAGCAGCTCCGGGACTAACTATGGCTACACCTTC